This entry is about one TCR beta chain. Its antigen remains unknown. CDR1 is MNHEY, CDR2 SVGAGI, per germline. The CDR3 loop spans 15 amino acids. V dropped 5 bases and J dropped 3 bases, with 17 bases sitting between them. Purity exceeding 98% was reached by all sorted populations. The record originates from a study of beta chain features in type 1 diabetes. Study results and limitations: Relative to healthy donors, patients appeared to have naive, central memory and Treg TCRB repertoires that were more similar. Diminished insertions and augmented deletions at VDJ junctions characterized type 1 diabetes patients.

Every isolated RNA sample was fully reverse transcribed, so sequencing captured expressed TCRB transcripts. Roughly 3.6 million reads were obtained on average from naive, central memory and regulatory T cell samples. This table comes from immunoSEQ multiplex PCR, and its TCRdb copy is limited to in-frame clones, with some not included. The sample shows 300,000 to 450,000 clones, roughly an eighth of them seen only once. The chain links TRBV6-5 to TRBJ2-7, with D possibly being TRBD1 (7 bases). Input material: naive CD4+ T cells from blood. The source of this sequence is a young man in good health. The CDR3 DNA is TGTGCCAGCAGTCCCAGGGCAGGGGGGTTCTACGAGCAGTACTTC. It is translated as CASSPRAGGFYEQYF.